A selection of T cell receptor beta chains follows, all from one sample in a study of cytomegalovirus exposure and HLA in healthy donors. This table comes from immunoSEQ multiplex PCR, and its TCRdb copy is limited to in-frame clones, with some not included. The sample holds 170,000 or so clones, approximately 80% seen once. Specimen: PBMCs. These receptors were taken from a woman between 50 and 59 years old in good health and CMV-seropositive. CDR3s include the opening cysteine and the closing phenylalanine or tryptophan. A D gene is named only where the DNA matches it firmly. Part of the rows lack a size; the others show once, few, many or a class for expanded clones.

clone size | J gene | V gene | D gene | CDR3 DNA | CDR3 protein
. | TRBJ2-7 | TRBV19 | . | TGTGCCAGTAGTCCTGGCAGGGGAGATGTCTACGAGCAGTACTTC | CASSPGRGDVYEQYF
. | TRBJ1-1 | TRBV7-2 | . | TGTGCCAGCAGCTTAGGCGGGAACTGGGAAGAAGCTTTCTTT | CASSLGGNWEEAFF
. | TRBJ1-1 | TRBV6-6 | TRBD1 | TGTGCCAGCAGTTACACAGGGGTTGACACTGAAGCTTTCTTT | CASSYTGVDTEAFF
. | TRBJ2-5 | TRBV27 | TRBD2 | TGTGCCAGCAGTTCTTTACTAGCGGGGGGACCACAAGAGACCCAGTACTTC | CASSSLLAGGPQETQYF
. | TRBJ1-2 | TRBV19 | TRBD1 | TGTGCCAGTAGTATAAAAGGAGGGACAGGGTTCAACTATGGCTACACCTTC | CASSIKGGTGFNYGYTF
. | TRBJ1-1 | TRBV2 | . | TGTGCCAGCAGTGCAATTCGCAGGGGGAACACTGAAGCTTTCTTT | CASSAIRRGNTEAFF
few | TRBJ1-1 | TRBV7-2 | . | TGTGCCAGCAGCTCCACACCTAACACTGAAGCTTTCTTT | CASSSTPNTEAFF
once | TRBJ2-7 | TRBV9 | TRBD2 | TGTGCCAGCAGCGTAGGGACTAGCGGGAGTCTCGAGCAGTACTTC | CASSVGTSGSLEQYF
. | TRBJ2-7 | TRBV6-6 | TRBD1 | TGTGCCAGCAGTTGGACAGGGGACGAGCAGTACTTC | CASSWTGDEQYF
. | TRBJ1-2 | TRBV11-2 | TRBD1 | TGTGCCAGCAGCTTAGATTGGGCCCGGACAGGGAACTATGGCTACACCTTC | CASSLDWARTGNYGYTF
once | TRBJ2-3 | TRBV29-1 | TRBD2 | TGCAGCGTTGAGGCGAGCGGGAGGGCCCCAGATACGCAGTATTTT | CSVEASGRAPDTQYF
. | TRBJ1-2 | TRBV6-5 | TRBD1 | TGTGCCAGCAGTAGGGGGCGATATGGCTACACCTTC | CASSRGRYGYTF
few | TRBJ2-7 | TRBV29-1 | . | TGCAGCGTTCAAGTAGCCTACGAGCAGTACTTC | CSVQVAYEQYF
. | TRBJ1-1 | TRBV29-1 | TRBD1 | TGCAGCGTTGCCACAGGGGGGGACACTGAAGCTTTCTTT | CSVATGGDTEAFF